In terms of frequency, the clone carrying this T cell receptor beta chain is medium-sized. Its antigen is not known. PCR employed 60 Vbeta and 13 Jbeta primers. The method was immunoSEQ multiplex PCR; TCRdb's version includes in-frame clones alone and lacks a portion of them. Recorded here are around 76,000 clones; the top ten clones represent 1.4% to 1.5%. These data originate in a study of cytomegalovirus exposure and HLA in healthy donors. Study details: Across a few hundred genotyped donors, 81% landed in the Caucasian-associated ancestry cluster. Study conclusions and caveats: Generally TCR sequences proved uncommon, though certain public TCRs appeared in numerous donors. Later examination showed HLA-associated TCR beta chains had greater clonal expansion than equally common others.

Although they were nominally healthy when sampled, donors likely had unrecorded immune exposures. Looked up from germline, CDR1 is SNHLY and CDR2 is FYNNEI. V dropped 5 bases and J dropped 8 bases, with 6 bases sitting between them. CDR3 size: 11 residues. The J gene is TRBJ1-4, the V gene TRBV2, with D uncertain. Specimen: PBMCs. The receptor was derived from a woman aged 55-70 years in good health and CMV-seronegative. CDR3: CASSQAEKLFF. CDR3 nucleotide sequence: TGTGCCAGCAGTCAGGCGGAAAAACTGTTTTTT.